This TCR beta chain was sequenced for a study of shared clonotypes between healthy human individuals. The naive CD8 population came from CD45RO-negative cells selected for CCR7, without terminally differentiated effector memory CD45RA+ cells. V lost 7 bases, J lost 6 bases, and 5 bases stayed unmatched. Germline CDR1 reads SNHLY; CDR2 reads FYNNEI. The CDR3 runs to 14 residues. The data were produced by immunoSEQ multiplex PCR, yet TCRdb's version contains in-frame clones alone and is incomplete. The table shows approximately 650,000 clones, with around 95% occurring only once. The sequence was obtained from a woman aged 25-40 years in good health. The J gene is TRBJ2-1, the V gene TRBV2; 11 nucleotides line up with TRBD2. The sample taken for sequencing was naive CD8+ T cells sorted from blood. The CDR3 protein is CASKGTSGLNEQFF. The DNA for the CDR3 is TGTGCCAGCAAGGGGACTAGCGGCCTCAATGAGCAGTTCTTC.